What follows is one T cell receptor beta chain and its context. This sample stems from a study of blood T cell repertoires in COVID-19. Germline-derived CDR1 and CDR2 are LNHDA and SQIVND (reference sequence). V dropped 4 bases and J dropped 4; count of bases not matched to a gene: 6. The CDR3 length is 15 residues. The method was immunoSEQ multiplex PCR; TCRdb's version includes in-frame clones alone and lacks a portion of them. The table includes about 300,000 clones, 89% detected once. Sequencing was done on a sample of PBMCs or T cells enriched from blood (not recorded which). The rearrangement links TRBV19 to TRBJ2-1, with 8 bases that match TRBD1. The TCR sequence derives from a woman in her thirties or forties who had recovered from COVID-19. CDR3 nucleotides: TGTGCCAGTAGTAACGACAGGGGCCTTTACAATGAGCAGTTCTTC. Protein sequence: CASSNDRGLYNEQFF. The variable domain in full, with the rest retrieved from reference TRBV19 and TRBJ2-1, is DGGITQSPKYLFRKEGQNVTLSCEQNLNHDAMYWYRQDPGQGLRLIYYSQIVNDFQKGDIAEGYSVSREKKESFPLTVTSAQKNPTAFYLCASSNDRGLYNEQFFGPGTRLTVL.